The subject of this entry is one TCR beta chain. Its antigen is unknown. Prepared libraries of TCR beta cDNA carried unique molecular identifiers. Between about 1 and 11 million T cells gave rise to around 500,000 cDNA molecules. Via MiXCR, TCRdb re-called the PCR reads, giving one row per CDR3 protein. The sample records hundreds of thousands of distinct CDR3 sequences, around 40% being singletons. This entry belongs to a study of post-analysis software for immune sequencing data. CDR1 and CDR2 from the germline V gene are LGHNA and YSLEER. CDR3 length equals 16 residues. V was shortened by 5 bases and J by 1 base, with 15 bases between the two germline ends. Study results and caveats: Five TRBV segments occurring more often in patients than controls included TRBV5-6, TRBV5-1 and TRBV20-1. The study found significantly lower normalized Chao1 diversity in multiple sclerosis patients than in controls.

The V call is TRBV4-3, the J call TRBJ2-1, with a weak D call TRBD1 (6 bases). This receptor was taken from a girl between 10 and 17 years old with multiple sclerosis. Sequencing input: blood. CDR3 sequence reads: CASSGGWTASYNEQFF. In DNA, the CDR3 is TGCGCCAGCAGCGGTGGTTGGACAGCTTCCTACAATGAGCAGTTCTTC.